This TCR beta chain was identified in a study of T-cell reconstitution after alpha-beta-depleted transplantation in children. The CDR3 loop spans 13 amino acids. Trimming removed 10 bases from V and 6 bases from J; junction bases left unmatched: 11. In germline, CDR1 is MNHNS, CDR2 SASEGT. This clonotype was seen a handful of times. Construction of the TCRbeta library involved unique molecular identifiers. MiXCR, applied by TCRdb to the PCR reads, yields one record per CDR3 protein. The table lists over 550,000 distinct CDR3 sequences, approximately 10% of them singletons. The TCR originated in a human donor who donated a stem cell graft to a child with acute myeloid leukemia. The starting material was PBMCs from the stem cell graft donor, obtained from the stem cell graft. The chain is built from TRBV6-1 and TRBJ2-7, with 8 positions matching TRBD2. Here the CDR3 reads CATGKLAGGEQYF. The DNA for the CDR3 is TGTGCCACTGGCAAGCTAGCGGGCGGCGAGCAGTACTTC.